This T cell receptor beta chain came from a study of blood T cell repertoires in COVID-19. The table came from immunoSEQ multiplex PCR; TCRdb's copy has only in-frame clones and leaves some out. The sample lists more than 90,000 clones; around 90% were seen once. The CDR3 has 16 amino acids. Trimming cost V 5 bases and J 2 bases; bases outside gene matches: 8. Germline V gives CDR1 KGHDR, CDR2 SFDVKD. The gene calls are TRBV24-1 and TRBJ1-5, with 7 bases fitting TRBD1. This TCR was sampled from a human donor in a cohort sampled during active COVID-19. The source material was peripheral blood. The CDR3 spells CATSGAGGFGNQPQHF. CDR3 in DNA: TGTGCCACCAGTGGAGCAGGGGGATTCGGCAATCAGCCCCAGCATTTT.